The 8 T cell receptor beta chains reported below all come from one sample, sequenced in a study of shared clonotypes between healthy human individuals. Generated by immunoSEQ multiplex PCR, the TCRdb table keeps only in-frame clones and is missing some. This table holds about 1 million clones, under 80% found once. Source material: memory CD4+ T cells sorted from blood. Stated subset: CD45RA-negative fraction. The receptors originated from a man younger than 35 in good health.

The chain couples TRBV18 to TRBJ1-2, with D unclear. The V gene's germline CDR1 is KGHSH and CDR2 LQKENI. The CDR3 spans 14 residues. V was pared by 2 bases and J by 3 bases, with 10 bases between. CDR3 sequence reads: CASSPGVGDYGYTF. The DNA of the CDR3 is TGTGCCAGCTCACCAGGGGTTGGGGACTATGGCTACACCTTC.

This clone came up once. The CDR3 nucleotides are TGTGCCAGCTCAGGACTAGCGGGAGCAACCTTCTACAATGAGCAGTTCTTC. Protein: CASSGLAGATFYNEQFF. The V gene is TRBV18, the J gene TRBJ2-1; the match to TRBD2 covers 13 bases. V was pared by 5 bases and J by 3 bases, with 7 bases of the junction left unmatched. Germline V CDR1 and CDR2: KGHSH, LQKENI. The CDR3 totals 17 residues.

CDR3 region: CASSEGYRGAGYTF. The CDR3 DNA sequence: TGTGCCAGCAGTGAGGGGTACAGGGGGGCTGGCTACACCTTC. The chain recombines TRBV6-1 with TRBJ1-2; TRBD1 matches 8 bases. The V gene's germline CDR1 is MNHNS and CDR2 SASEGT. This CDR3 spans 14 amino acids. The V gene end was trimmed by 3 bases and the J gene end by 7 bases; junction bases not matched to a gene: 7.

The chain joins TRBV19 to TRBJ2-2; a weak D match, TRBD2 (6 bases). Germline V gene data show CDR1 as LNHDA and CDR2 as SQIVND (reference sequence). This CDR3 is 16 amino acids long. V gave up 2 bases and J gave up 3 bases, with 13 bases separating them. CDR3 region: CASSILGGTYTGELFF. The CDR3 bases are TGTGCCAGTAGTATATTGGGCGGGACTTACACCGGGGAGCTGTTTTTT.

In DNA, the CDR3 is TGCGCCAGCAGCTACGGGACAGCCCCCGCAGATACGCAGTATTTT. It is translated as CASSYGTAPADTQYF. The chain links TRBV5-1 to TRBJ2-3, with TRBD1 identical over 7 bases. CDR3 size: 15 residues. Germline CDR1 SGHRS, CDR2 YFSETQ. Trimming removed 3 bases from V and 4 bases from J; junction bases left unmatched: 8.

Many counts were recorded for this clone. The chain recombines TRBV6-1 with TRBJ2-3, with D perhaps being TRBD1 or TRBD2 (5 bases each). Between the trimmed V and J ends, which lost 4 bases and 0 bases, there was a span of 11 bases. This CDR3 is 15 amino acids long. Germline assignment: CDR1 MNHNS and CDR2 SASEGT. The CDR3 DNA reads TGTGCCAGCAGTGGGGACGGACGGAGCACAGATACGCAGTATTTT. Protein sequence: CASSGDGRSTDTQYF.

V gene TRBV4-3 combines with J gene TRBJ2-3, with D uncertain. CDR3 length equals 15 residues. Germline V lookup: CDR1 LGHNA, CDR2 YSLEER. Trimming removed 0 bases at V and 2 bases at J, with 9 bases between. CDR3 bases: TGCGCCAGCAGCCAAGATATGAGGCCCACAGATACGCAGTATTTT. This translates into CASSQDMRPTDTQYF.

As concerns this clone: The sample has other DNA sequences that encode this CDR3 too. The chain joins TRBV18 to TRBJ1-6; 8 bases map to TRBD1. V lost 3 bases to trimming and J lost 5 bases; unmatched junction nucleotides: 0. Germline V gene lookup returns CDR1 KGHSH and CDR2 LQKENI. The CDR3 loop spans 14 amino acids. Written as DNA, the CDR3 is TGTGCCAGCTCACCGGGACAGGATAATTCACCCCTCCACTTT. Its protein is CASSPGQDNSPLHF.